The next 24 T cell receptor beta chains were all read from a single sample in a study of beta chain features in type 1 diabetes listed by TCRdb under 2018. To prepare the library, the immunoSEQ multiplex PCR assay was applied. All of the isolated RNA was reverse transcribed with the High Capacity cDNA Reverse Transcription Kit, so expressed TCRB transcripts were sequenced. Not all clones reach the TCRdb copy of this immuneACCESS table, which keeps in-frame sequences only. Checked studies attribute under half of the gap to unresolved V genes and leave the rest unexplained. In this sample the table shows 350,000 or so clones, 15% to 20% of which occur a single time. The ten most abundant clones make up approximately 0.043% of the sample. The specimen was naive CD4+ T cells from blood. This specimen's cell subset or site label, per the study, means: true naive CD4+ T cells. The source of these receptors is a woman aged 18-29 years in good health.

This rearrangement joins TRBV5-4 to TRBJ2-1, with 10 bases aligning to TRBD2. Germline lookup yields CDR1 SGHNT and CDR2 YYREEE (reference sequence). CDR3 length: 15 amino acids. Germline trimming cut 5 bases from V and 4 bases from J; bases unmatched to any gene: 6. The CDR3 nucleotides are TGTGCCAGCAGACTCGGGACTAGCGTTTACAATGAGCAGTTCTTC. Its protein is CASRLGTSVYNEQFF.

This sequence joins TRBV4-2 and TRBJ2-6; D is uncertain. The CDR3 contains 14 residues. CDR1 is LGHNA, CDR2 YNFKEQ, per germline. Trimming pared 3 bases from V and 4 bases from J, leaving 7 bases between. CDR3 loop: CASSHLRGANVLTF. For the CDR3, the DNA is TGTGCCAGCAGCCACCTCCGGGGGGCCAACGTCCTGACTTTC.

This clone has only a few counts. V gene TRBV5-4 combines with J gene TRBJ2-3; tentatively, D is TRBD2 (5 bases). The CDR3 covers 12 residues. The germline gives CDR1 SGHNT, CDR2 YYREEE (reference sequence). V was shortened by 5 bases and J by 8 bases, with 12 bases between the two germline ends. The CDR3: CASRPGFGTQYF. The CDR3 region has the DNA TGTGCCAGCAGACCGGGATTCGGTACGCAGTATTTT.

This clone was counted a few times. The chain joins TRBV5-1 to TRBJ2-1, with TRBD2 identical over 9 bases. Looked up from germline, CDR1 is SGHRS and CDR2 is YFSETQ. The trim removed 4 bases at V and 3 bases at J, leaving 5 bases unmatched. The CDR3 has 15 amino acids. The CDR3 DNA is TGCGCCAGCAGCCCTACTAGCGGGCTCTACAATGAGCAGTTCTTC. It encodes CASSPTSGLYNEQFF.

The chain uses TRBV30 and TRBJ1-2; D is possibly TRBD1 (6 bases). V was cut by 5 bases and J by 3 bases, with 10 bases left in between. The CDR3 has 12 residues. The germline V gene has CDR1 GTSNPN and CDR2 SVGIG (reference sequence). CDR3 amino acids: CAWEGGDYGYTF. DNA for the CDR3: TGTGCCTGGGAGGGGGGGGACTATGGCTACACCTTC.

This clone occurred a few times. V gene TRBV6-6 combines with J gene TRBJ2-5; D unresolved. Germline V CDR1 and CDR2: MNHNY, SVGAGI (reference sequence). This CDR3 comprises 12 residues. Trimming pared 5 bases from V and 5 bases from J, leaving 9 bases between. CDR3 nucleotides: TGTGCCAGCAGTCCTGGTGCGGAGACCCAGTACTTC. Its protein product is CASSPGAETQYF.

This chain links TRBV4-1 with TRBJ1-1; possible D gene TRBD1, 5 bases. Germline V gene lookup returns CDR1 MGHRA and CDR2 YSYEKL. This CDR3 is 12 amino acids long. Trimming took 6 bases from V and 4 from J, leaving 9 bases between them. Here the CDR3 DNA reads TGCGCCAGCAGGAGCGGGGCCACTGAAGCTTTCTTT. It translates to CASRSGATEAFF.

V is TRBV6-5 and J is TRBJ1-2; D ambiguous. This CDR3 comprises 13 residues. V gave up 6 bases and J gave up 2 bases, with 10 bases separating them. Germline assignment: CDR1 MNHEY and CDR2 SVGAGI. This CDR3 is CASRPDINYGYTF. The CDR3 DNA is TGTGCCAGCAGGCCCGACATCAACTATGGCTACACCTTC.

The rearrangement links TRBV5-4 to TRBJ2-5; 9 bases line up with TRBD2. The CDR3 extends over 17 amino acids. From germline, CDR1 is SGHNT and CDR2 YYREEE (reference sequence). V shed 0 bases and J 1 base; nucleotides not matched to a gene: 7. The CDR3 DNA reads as TGTGCCAGCAGCTTGGGGTTGACTAGCGGCAGCCAAGAGACCCAGTACTTC. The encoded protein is CASSLGLTSGSQETQYF.

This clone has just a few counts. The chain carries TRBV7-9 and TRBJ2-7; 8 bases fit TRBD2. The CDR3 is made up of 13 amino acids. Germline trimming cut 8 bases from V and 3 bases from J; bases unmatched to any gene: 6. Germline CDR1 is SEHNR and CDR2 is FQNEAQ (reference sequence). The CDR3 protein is CASGVAGNYEQYF. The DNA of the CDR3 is TGTGCCAGCGGGGTAGCGGGAAACTACGAGCAGTACTTC.

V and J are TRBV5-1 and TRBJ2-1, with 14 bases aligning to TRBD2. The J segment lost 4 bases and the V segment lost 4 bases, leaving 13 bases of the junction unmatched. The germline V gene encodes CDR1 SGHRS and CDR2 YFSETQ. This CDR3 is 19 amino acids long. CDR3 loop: CASSAWPGTSGSSYNEQFF. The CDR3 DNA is TGCGCCAGCAGCGCCTGGCCTGGGACTAGCGGGAGTTCATACAATGAGCAGTTCTTC.

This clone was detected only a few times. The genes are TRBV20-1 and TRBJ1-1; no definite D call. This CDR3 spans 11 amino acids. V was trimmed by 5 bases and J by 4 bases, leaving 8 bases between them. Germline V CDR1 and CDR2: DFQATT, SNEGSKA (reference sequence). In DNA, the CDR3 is TGCAGTGCTCCCCTAGGCACTGAAGCTTTCTTT. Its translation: CSAPLGTEAFF.

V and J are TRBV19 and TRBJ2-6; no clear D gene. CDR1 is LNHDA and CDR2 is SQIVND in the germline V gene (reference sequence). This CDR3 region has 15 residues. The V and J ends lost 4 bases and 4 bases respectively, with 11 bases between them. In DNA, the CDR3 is TGTGCCAGTAGTACCCGTCGGCGGGGGGCCAACGTCCTGACTTTC. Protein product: CASSTRRRGANVLTF.

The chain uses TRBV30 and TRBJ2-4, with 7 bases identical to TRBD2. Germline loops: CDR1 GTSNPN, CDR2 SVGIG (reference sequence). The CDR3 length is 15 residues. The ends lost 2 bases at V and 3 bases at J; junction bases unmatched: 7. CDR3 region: CAWSTLAGGKNIQYF. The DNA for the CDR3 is TGTGCCTGGAGTACCTTAGCGGGCGGCAAAAACATTCAGTACTTC. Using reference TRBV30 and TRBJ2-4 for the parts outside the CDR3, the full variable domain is SQTIHQWPATLVQPVGSPLSLECTVEGTSNPNLYWYRQAAGRGLQLLFYSVGIGQISSEVPQNLSASRPQDRQFILSSKKLLLSDSGFYLCAWSTLAGGKNIQYFGAGTRLSVL.

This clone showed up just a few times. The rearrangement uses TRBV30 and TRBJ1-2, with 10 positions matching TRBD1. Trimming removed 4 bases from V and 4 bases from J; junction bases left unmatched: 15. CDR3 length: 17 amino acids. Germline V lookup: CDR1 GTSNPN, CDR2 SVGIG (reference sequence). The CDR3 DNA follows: TGTGCCTGGACCCGGAAGGGACAGGGGTCCGCAGGCTATGGCTACACCTTC. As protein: CAWTRKGQGSAGYGYTF.

In DNA form, the CDR3 reads TGCGCCAGCAGCTTGGCAGGCAGGGAAGGCTACGAGCAGTACTTC. It specifies CASSLAGREGYEQYF. J is TRBJ2-7 and V is TRBV5-1, with a possible D match to TRBD1 (5 bases). Trimming removed 0 bases at V and 3 bases at J, with 13 bases between. Germline V lookup: CDR1 SGHRS, CDR2 YFSETQ. The CDR3 loop spans 15 amino acids.

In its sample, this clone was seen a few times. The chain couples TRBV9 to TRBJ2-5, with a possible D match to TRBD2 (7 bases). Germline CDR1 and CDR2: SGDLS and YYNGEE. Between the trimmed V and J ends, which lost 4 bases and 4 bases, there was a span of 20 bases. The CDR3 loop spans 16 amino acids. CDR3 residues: CASSSFAGEGGETQYF. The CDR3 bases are TGTGCCAGCAGCTCCTTTGCAGGGGAGGGGGGAGAGACCCAGTACTTC.

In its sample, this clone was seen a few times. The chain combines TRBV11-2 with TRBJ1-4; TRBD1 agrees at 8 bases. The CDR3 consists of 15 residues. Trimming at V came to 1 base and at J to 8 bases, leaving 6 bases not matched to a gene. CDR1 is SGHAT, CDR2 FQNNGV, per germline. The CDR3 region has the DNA TGTGCCAGCAGCTTAGGCGGACAGGGTTACGAAAAACTGTTTTTT. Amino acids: CASSLGGQGYEKLFF.

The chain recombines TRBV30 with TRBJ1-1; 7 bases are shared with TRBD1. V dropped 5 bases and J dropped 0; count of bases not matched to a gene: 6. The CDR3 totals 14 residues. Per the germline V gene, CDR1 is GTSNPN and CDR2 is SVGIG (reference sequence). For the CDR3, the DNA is TGTGCCTGGGGGGACAGCACTATGAACACTGAAGCTTTCTTT. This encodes CAWGDSTMNTEAFF.

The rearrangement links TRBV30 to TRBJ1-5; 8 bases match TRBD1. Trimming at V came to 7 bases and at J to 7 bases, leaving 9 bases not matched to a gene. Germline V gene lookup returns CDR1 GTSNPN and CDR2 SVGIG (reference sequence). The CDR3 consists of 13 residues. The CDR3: CASGQGGEQPQHF. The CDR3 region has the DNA TGTGCCTCCGGACAGGGCGGGGAGCAGCCCCAGCATTTT. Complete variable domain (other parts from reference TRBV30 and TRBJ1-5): SQTIHQWPATLVQPVGSPLSLECTVEGTSNPNLYWYRQAAGRGLQLLFYSVGIGQISSEVPQNLSASRPQDRQFILSSKKLLLSDSGFYLCASGQGGEQPQHFGDGTRLSIL.

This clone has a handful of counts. The CDR3 DNA follows: TGCGCCAGCAGCCCCGGGACAGGGGGAAATGAAAAACTGTTTTTT. Amino acids: CASSPGTGGNEKLFF. V usage is TRBV5-1 and J usage is TRBJ1-4; 11 bases map to TRBD1. The germline V gene encodes CDR1 SGHRS and CDR2 YFSETQ. The J segment lost 5 bases and the V segment lost 4 bases, leaving 4 bases of the junction unmatched. The CDR3 runs to 15 residues.

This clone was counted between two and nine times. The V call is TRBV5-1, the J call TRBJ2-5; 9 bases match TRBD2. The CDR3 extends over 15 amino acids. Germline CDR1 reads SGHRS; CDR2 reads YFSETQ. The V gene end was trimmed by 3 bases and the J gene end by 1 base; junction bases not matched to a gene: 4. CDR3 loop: CASSSIAGAQETQYF. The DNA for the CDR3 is TGCGCCAGCAGCTCTATAGCGGGGGCCCAAGAGACCCAGTACTTC.

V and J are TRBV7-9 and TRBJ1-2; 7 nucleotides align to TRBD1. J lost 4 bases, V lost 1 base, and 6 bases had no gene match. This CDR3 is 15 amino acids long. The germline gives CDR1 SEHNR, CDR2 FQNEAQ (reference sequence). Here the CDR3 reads CASSLGQQGIYGYTF. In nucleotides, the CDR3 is TGTGCCAGCAGCTTAGGACAACAGGGGATCTATGGCTACACCTTC.

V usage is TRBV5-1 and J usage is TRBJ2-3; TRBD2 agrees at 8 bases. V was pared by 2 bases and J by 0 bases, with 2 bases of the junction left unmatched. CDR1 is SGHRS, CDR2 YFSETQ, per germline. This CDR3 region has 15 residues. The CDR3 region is CASSFSGTSTDTQYF. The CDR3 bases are TGCGCCAGCAGCTTTAGCGGGACTAGCACAGATACGCAGTATTTT. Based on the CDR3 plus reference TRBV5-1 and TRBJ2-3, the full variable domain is KAGVTQTPRYLIKTRGQQVTLSCSPISGHRSVSWYQQTPGQGLQFLFEYFSETQRNKGNFPGRFSGRQFSNSRSEMNVSTLELGDSALYLCASSFSGTSTDTQYFGPGTRLTVL.